The present entry profiles one TCR beta chain with its context. Repertoires were generated with immunoSEQ multiplex PCR, while TCRdb's copy carries only in-frame clones and drops some. The table shows about 82,000 clones, with over 90% occurring only once. CDR1 is MGHRA and CDR2 is YSYEKL in the germline V gene. This CDR3 has 16 residues. With V trimmed by 0 bases and J by 3 bases, 4 bases remained unmatched. The sample originates from a study of technical replicates of blood from a handful of donors. The sequenced sample consisted of T cells isolated from PBMCs. This chain links TRBV4-1 with TRBJ2-1; 8 bases match TRBD2. This TCR came from a human donor in good health. The CDR3 spells CASSQDPSGLYNEQFF. CDR3 bases: TGCGCCAGCAGCCAAGATCCTAGCGGGCTCTACAATGAGCAGTTCTTC.